The next 21 T cell receptor beta chains were all read from a single sample in a study of cytomegalovirus exposure and HLA in healthy donors. The primer mix had 60 Vbeta and 13 Jbeta primers. Only in-frame clones appear in the TCRdb table, and some are missing; sequencing was by immunoSEQ multiplex PCR. There are approximately 130,000 clones in the sample; roughly 72% occur only once, and about 1.8% lies in the top ten. The material sequenced was PBMCs. The receptors derive from a woman between 50 and 59 years old in good health and CMV-seronegative.

The J gene is TRBJ2-3, the V gene TRBV9; 9 bases align to TRBD2. The junction had 4 bases not matched to a gene; V was cut back by 6 bases and J by 2 bases. Per the germline V gene, CDR1 is SGDLS and CDR2 is YYNGEE. This CDR3 has 14 amino acids. In DNA, the CDR3 is TGTGCCAGCAACTTAGCGGGGGACACAGATACGCAGTATTTT. Encoded protein: CASNLAGDTDTQYF.

The chain employs TRBV4-2 and TRBJ1-5; 7 bases map to TRBD1. The V segment lost 4 bases and the J segment 5 bases; nucleotides outside the gene matches: 5. The germline V gene has CDR1 LGHNA and CDR2 YNFKEQ. The CDR3 has 14 amino acids. CDR3 sequence: CASSPTQGDQPQHF. The CDR3 nucleotides are TGTGCCAGCAGCCCGACCCAGGGGGATCAGCCCCAGCATTTT.

This chain connects TRBV27 to TRBJ2-3, with a tentative D call TRBD1 (6 bases). Looked up from germline, CDR1 is MNHEY and CDR2 is SMNVEV (reference sequence). The CDR3 runs 15 residues. Trimming removed 6 bases at V and 2 bases at J, with 15 bases between. The CDR3 DNA sequence: TGTGCCAGCAGCCACAGAACAGGGCTCACAGATACGCAGTATTTT. Protein: CASSHRTGLTDTQYF.

J is TRBJ1-2 and V is TRBV28; 8 nucleotides match TRBD1. Germline CDR1 and CDR2: MDHEN and SYDVKM. The CDR3 loop spans 17 amino acids. V was pared by 8 bases and J by 7 bases, with 21 bases of the junction left unmatched. CDR3 sequence reads: CASVRGGQGATDSGYTF. The CDR3, as DNA: TGTGCCAGCGTACGGGGTGGACAGGGCGCAACGGATAGTGGCTACACCTTC.

This rearrangement joins TRBV28 to TRBJ2-3; TRBD2 matches 9 bases. This CDR3 is built from 12 residues. Losses at the gene ends were 6 bases for V and 6 bases for J; bases not matched to a gene: 1. Germline V CDR1 and CDR2: MDHEN, SYDVKM. The CDR3 loop reads CASSTSGDTQYF. The CDR3, as DNA: TGTGCCAGCAGCACTAGCGGGGATACGCAGTATTTT.

The J gene is TRBJ2-1, the V gene TRBV27; maybe TRBD2 (5 bases). Trimming took off 3 bases at V and 9 bases at J, with 12 bases between the two ends. The CDR3 covers 13 residues. The germline V gene has CDR1 MNHEY and CDR2 SMNVEV (reference sequence). CDR3 in amino acids: CASSLVPRVEQFF. The CDR3 DNA reads TGTGCCAGCAGTTTGGTCCCGCGGGTTGAGCAGTTCTTC.

CDR3 residues: CASSPEGAGANVLTF. As DNA, the CDR3 is TGTGCCAGCAGCCCCGAGGGGGCTGGGGCCAACGTCCTGACTTTC. V usage is TRBV7-9 and J usage is TRBJ2-6, with a possible D match to TRBD1 (6 bases). Germline V gene data show CDR1 as SEHNR and CDR2 as FQNEAQ (reference sequence). Trimming left V 5 bases short and J 2 bases short, with 10 bases between. The CDR3 has 15 residues.

The chain is built from TRBV29-1 and TRBJ1-2; D call uncertain. This CDR3 has 12 amino acids. In germline, CDR1 is SQVTM, CDR2 ANQGSEA. The V and J ends lost 6 bases and 8 bases respectively, with 16 bases between them. The CDR3 DNA follows: TGCAGCGTCACGTTGGGGAGTCACGGCTACACCTTC. Its protein product is CSVTLGSHGYTF.

Of note for this clone: The sample has other DNA sequences that encode this CDR3 too. The rearrangement uses TRBV27 and TRBJ1-5; D not resolved. The CDR3 is 12 residues long. Germline loops: CDR1 MNHEY, CDR2 SMNVEV (reference sequence). V dropped 4 bases and J dropped 3 bases, with 4 bases sitting between them. For the CDR3, the DNA is TGTGCCAGCAGTTCCCACAATCAGCCCCAGCATTTT. Translating it yields CASSSHNQPQHF.

This chain connects TRBV7-2 to TRBJ2-7; 7 nucleotides align to TRBD1. The CDR3 consists of 12 residues. V gave up 3 bases and J gave up 5 bases; unmatched junction bases: 1. CDR1 SGHTA and CDR2 FQGNSA come from the germline V gene. The CDR3: CASSFGTDEQYF. The CDR3 DNA reads TGTGCCAGCAGCTTCGGGACAGACGAGCAGTACTTC.

The chain is built from TRBV28 and TRBJ2-7, with 8 bases identical to TRBD2. The CDR3 consists of 12 residues. Germline V lookup: CDR1 MDHEN, CDR2 SYDVKM. The trim removed 2 bases at V and 9 bases at J, leaving 3 bases unmatched. The CDR3 protein is CASSLVLAGQYF. CDR3 nucleotide sequence: TGTGCCAGCAGTTTAGTCCTAGCGGGGCAGTACTTC.

The chain recombines TRBV7-9 with TRBJ1-5, with D possibly being TRBD1 (6 bases). Germline V gene lookup returns CDR1 SEHNR and CDR2 FQNEAQ (reference sequence). V shed 4 bases and J shed 8 bases, with 18 bases lying between them. This CDR3 spans 15 amino acids. The CDR3 DNA follows: TGTGCCAGCAGCTGGACGGGGGGCCCATCTAAGCCCCAGCATTTT. Its protein product is CASSWTGGPSKPQHF.

This clone was observed a single time. The same CDR3 also results from other DNA sequences found in this sample. J is TRBJ1-3 and V is TRBV6-5, with D uncertain. V gave up 0 bases and J gave up 0 bases, with 9 bases separating them. This CDR3 is 16 amino acids long. The germline V gene has CDR1 MNHEY and CDR2 SVGAGI. CDR3 coding DNA: TGTGCCAGCAGTTACTCGAGGCCGACCTCTGGAAACACCATATATTTT. This sequence encodes CASSYSRPTSGNTIYF.

The chain combines TRBV7-2 with TRBJ2-7; D gene unclear. Germline V gene data show CDR1 as SGHTA and CDR2 as FQGNSA. The CDR3 length is 14 residues. V lost 5 bases and J 3 bases, leaving 14 bases between the germline ends. The CDR3 protein is CASSPEAADYEQYV. In DNA, the CDR3 is TGTGCCAGCAGCCCCGAGGCGGCAGACTACGAGCAGTACGTC.

This clone appeared a few times. The chain is built from TRBV19 and TRBJ1-4, with D tentatively TRBD1 (5 bases). In germline, CDR1 is LNHDA, CDR2 SQIVND (reference sequence). The V end lost 3 bases, the J end lost 15 bases, and 11 bases lay between the germline ends. The CDR3 covers 11 residues. CDR3 loop: CASSIQDILFF. The CDR3 nucleotides read TGTGCCAGTAGTATCCAGGACATATTGTTTTTT.

This clone showed up just a few times. The chain carries TRBV7-8 and TRBJ2-1, with 15 positions matching TRBD2. The germline V gene encodes CDR1 SGHVS and CDR2 FQNEAQ. Trimming cost V 5 bases and J 3 bases; bases outside gene matches: 8. This CDR3 region has 18 residues. CDR3: CASSPTGLAGGGYNEQFF. In DNA form, the CDR3 reads TGTGCCAGCAGCCCTACGGGACTAGCGGGAGGAGGCTACAATGAGCAGTTCTTC.

This clone was counted a single time. The rearrangement links TRBV27 to TRBJ2-5, with a possible D match to TRBD1 (6 bases). Trimming removed 7 bases from V and 4 bases from J, with 16 bases in between. This CDR3 has 14 amino acids. The germline gives CDR1 MNHEY, CDR2 SMNVEV (reference sequence). Here the CDR3 DNA reads TGTGCCAGCAAAGGTCTGGGGGCGGGAGAGACCCAGTACTTC. Amino acids: CASKGLGAGETQYF.

The chain couples TRBV28 to TRBJ1-1, with D unresolved. The CDR3 totals 11 residues. Trimming removed 6 bases at V and 4 bases at J, with 6 bases between. Germline V lookup: CDR1 MDHEN, CDR2 SYDVKM. The CDR3 coding sequence is TGTGCCAGCAGCCTTCGCACTGAAGCTTTCTTT. This sequence encodes CASSLRTEAFF.

The chain recombines TRBV6-5 with TRBJ2-1; TRBD2 matches 7 bases. From germline, CDR1 is MNHEY and CDR2 SVGAGI. V lost 6 bases and J lost 9; bases outside the gene matches: 8. The CDR3 contains 13 residues. The CDR3 region has the DNA TGTGCCAGCAGCCGCGGGAGTCGGGGTGAGCAGTTCTTC. Translating gives CASSRGSRGEQFF.

The CDR3 nucleotides read TGTGCCTGGAGTTTGGGGCTAGCGGGAGGGCAGTTCTTC. Protein product: CAWSLGLAGGQFF. The gene calls are TRBV30 and TRBJ2-1; TRBD2 aligns across 11 bases. The CDR3 runs to 13 residues. With 2 bases clipped from V and 12 bases from J, the junction kept 6 bases outside the gene matches. Germline V gene sequence: CDR1 GTSNPN, CDR2 SVGIG (reference sequence).

The V gene is TRBV5-6, the J gene TRBJ1-1; weak D call: TRBD1 (6 bases). The CDR3 is made up of 13 amino acids. V was shortened by 4 bases and J by 3 bases, with 10 bases between the two germline ends. The germline V gene encodes CDR1 SGHDT and CDR2 YYEEEE. The CDR3 reads CASSHDRHTEAFF. CDR3 in DNA: TGTGCCAGCAGCCATGACAGGCACACTGAAGCTTTCTTT.